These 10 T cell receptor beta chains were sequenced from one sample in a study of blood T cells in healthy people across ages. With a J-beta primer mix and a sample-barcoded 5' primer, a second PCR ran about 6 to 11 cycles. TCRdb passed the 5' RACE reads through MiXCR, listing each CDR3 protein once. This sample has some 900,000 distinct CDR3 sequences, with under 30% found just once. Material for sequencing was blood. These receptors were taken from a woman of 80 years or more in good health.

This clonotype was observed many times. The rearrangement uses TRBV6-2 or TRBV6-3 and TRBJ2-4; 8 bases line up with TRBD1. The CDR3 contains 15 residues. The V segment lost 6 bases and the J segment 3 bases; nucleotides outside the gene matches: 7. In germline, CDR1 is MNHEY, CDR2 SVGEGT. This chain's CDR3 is CASSNPTGGKNIQYF. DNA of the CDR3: TGTGCCAGCAGCAATCCTACAGGGGGCAAAAACATTCAGTACTTC.

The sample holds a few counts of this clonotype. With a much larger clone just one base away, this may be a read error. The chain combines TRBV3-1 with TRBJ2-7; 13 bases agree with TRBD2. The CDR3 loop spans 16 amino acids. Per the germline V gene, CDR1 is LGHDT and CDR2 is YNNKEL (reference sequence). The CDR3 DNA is TGTGCCTGCAGTCAGACGCCCGGGACTAGCGGGAAACGGCAGTACTTC. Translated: CACSQTPGTSGKRQYF.

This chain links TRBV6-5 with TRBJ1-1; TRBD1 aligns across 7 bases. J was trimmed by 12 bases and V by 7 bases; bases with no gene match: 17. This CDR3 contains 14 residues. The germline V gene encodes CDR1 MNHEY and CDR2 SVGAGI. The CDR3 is CASTTSGGRRETFF. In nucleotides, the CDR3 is TGTGCCAGCACCACTTCAGGGGGGCGCCGGGAAACTTTCTTT.

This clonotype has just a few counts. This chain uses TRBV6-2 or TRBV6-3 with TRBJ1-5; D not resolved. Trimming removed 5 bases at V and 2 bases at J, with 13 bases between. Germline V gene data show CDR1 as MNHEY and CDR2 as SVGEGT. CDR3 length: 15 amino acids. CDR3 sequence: CASSPTLNGNQPQHF. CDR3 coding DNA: TGTGCCAGCAGTCCCACCCTGAATGGCAATCAGCCCCAGCATTTT.

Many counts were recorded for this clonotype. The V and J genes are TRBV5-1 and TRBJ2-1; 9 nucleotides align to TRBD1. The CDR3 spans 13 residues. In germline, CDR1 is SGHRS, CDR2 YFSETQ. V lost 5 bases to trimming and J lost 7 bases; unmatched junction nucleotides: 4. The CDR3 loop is CASSTGTGNEQFF. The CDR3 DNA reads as TGCGCCAGCAGTACCGGGACAGGGAATGAGCAGTTCTTC.

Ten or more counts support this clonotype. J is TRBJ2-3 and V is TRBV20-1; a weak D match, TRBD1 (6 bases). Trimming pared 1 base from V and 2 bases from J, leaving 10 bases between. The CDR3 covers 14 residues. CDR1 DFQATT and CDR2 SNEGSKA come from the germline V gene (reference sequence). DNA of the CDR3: TGCAGTGCTAGAGGGGGGCTGCTCACAGATACGCAGTATTTT. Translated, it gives CSARGGLLTDTQYF.

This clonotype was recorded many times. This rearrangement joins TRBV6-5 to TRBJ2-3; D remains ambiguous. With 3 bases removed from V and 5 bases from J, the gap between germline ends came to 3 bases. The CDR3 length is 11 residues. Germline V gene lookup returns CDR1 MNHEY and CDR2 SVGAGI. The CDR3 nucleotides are TGTGCCAGCAGTTATCTAGATACGCAGTATTTT. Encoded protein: CASSYLDTQYF.

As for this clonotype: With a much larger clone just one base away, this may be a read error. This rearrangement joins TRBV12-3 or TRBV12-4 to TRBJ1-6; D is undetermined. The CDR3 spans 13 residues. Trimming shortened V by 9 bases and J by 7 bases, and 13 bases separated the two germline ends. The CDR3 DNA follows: TGTGCCAGTAGTACCAGCGGGAATTCACCCCTCCACTTT. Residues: CASSTSGNSPLHF.

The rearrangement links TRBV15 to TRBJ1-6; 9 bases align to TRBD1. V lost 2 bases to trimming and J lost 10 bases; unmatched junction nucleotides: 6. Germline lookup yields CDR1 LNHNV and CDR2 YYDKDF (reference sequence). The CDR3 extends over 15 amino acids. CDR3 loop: CATSRRTGEGSPLHF. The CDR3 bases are TGTGCCACCAGCAGAAGGACAGGGGAAGGCTCACCCCTCCACTTT.

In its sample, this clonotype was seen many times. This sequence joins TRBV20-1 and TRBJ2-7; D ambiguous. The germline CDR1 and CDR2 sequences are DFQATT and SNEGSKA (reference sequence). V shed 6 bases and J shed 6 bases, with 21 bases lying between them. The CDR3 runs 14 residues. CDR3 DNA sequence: TGCAGTGCAGACCGCTCGGGTATCATTGTCGAGCAGTACTTC. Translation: CSADRSGIIVEQYF.